Following are 23 T cell receptor beta chains from one sample sequenced in a study of sequential checkpoint blockade in melanoma (dated by TCRdb to between 2019 and 2020). In light of the paper, this sample's treatment or condition label describes: randomized to nivolumab then ipilimumab (arm A) or the reverse (arm B). The library was built by means of the immunoSEQ multiplex PCR assay. What TCRdb holds here is the immuneACCESS table cut down to in-frame rearrangements. Part of the clones is not present; checked against another copy, under half of the missing clones reflect an unresolved V gene, and the others are unexplained. This sample has 25,000 to 35,000 clones in its table, and 75% to 80% of those were observed once. The ten most abundant clones make up approximately 23% of the sample. Material: CD8+ T cells sorted from blood (inferred from file names), obtained from a patient given nivolumab and ipilimumab in sequence. These TCRs come from a human donor with melanoma.

Worth noting for this clone: The sample carries other DNA sequences with the same CDR3. The rearrangement uses TRBV7-6 and TRBJ1-2; no reliable D call. The V gene's germline CDR1 is SGHVS and CDR2 FNYEAQ. There are 14 residues in the CDR3. The ends were cut back, 3 bases at V and 0 bases at J, with 8 bases in the middle. The CDR3 sequence: CASSLAPANYGYTF. CDR3 bases: TGTGCCAGCAGCTTGGCCCCAGCTAACTATGGCTACACCTTC. Full variable domain (remainder filled in from reference TRBV7-6 and TRBJ1-2): GAGVSQSPRYKVTKRGQDVALRCDPISGHVSLYWYRQALGQGPEFLTYFNYEAQQDKSGLPNDRFSAERPEGSISTLTIQRTEQRDSAMYRCASSLAPANYGYTFGSGTRLTVV.

This clone was recorded only once. V and J are TRBV29-1 and TRBJ2-5, with a tentative D call TRBD2 (5 bases). Germline V lookup: CDR1 SQVTM, CDR2 ANQGSEA. The V gene lost 7 bases and the J gene lost 7 bases, with 13 bases spanning the gap. The CDR3 has 11 residues. CDR3 region: CSAQRLGTQYF. CDR3 in DNA: TGCAGCGCCCAGCGGTTAGGGACCCAGTACTTC.

The V and J genes are TRBV5-1 and TRBJ2-7; TRBD1 is a possible D gene (6 bases). Trimming shortened V by 3 bases and J by 0 bases, and 10 bases separated the two germline ends. The CDR3 has 14 residues. In germline, CDR1 is SGHRS, CDR2 YFSETQ. The CDR3 loop is CASSYTGSSYEQYF. CDR3 in DNA: TGCGCCAGCAGCTATACAGGGAGCTCCTACGAGCAGTACTTC.

CDR3: CASSLPGGNQETQYF. The CDR3 nucleotides read TGTGCCAGCAGCTTACCCGGGGGGAACCAAGAGACCCAGTACTTC. The genes are TRBV7-9 and TRBJ2-5; the match to TRBD2 covers 7 bases. Losses at the gene ends were 2 bases for V and 0 bases for J; bases not matched to a gene: 3. Germline CDR1 reads SEHNR; CDR2 reads FQNEAQ (reference sequence). CDR3 size: 15 residues.

The gene calls are TRBV23-1 and TRBJ1-2; D is possibly TRBD1 (6 bases). TRBV23-1 is placed among ORFs of uncertain function. CDR3 length equals 14 residues. V shed 1 base and J shed 5 bases, with 11 bases lying between them. As DNA, the CDR3 is TGCGCCAGCAGTCAATTTGAGAGGGGGTATGGCTACACCTTC. This gives the protein CASSQFERGYGYTF.

The rearrangement uses TRBV4-1 and TRBJ1-3, with D perhaps matching TRBD1 (5 bases). There are 14 residues in the CDR3. Trimming pared 4 bases from V and 1 base from J, leaving 8 bases between. CDR1 is MGHRA, CDR2 YSYEKL, per germline. The CDR3: CASSLSGSGNTIYF. CDR3 sequence (DNA): TGCGCCAGCAGCCTCTCAGGGTCTGGAAACACCATATATTTT.

The genes are TRBV4-3 and TRBJ2-7, with TRBD2 matching over 7 bases. This CDR3 is built from 15 residues. V dropped 4 bases and J dropped 5; count of bases not matched to a gene: 11. The germline CDR1 and CDR2 sequences are LGHNA and YSLEER. CDR3 sequence reads: CASSPLMGGPDEQYF. DNA of the CDR3: TGCGCCAGCAGCCCTCTGATGGGAGGGCCGGACGAGCAGTACTTC.

This clone was seen more than once but under ten times. CDR3 protein: CASSLGLGQGNYGYTF. CDR3 nucleotide sequence: TGTGCCAGCAGCTTAGGGCTGGGACAGGGTAACTATGGCTACACCTTC. The rearrangement uses TRBV4-2 and TRBJ1-2; TRBD1 aligns across 9 bases. Germline CDR1 LGHNA, CDR2 YNFKEQ. The ends lost 5 bases at V and 1 base at J; junction bases unmatched: 8. The length of the CDR3 is 16 residues.

The table lists this clone with a few counts. The CDR3 sequence: CASGTGGGQFGDTQYF. The CDR3 bases are TGTGCCAGCGGGACAGGGGGGGGACAGTTCGGGGATACGCAGTATTTT. The chain joins TRBV25-1 to TRBJ2-3; TRBD1 aligns across 11 bases. CDR3 size: 16 residues. Germline-derived CDR1 and CDR2 are MGHDK and SYGVNS. J lost 6 bases, V lost 8 bases, and 13 bases had no gene match.

As DNA, the CDR3 is TGTGCCAGCAGTTACTCCGTGAACACTGAAGCTTTCTTT. Amino acids: CASSYSVNTEAFF. V usage is TRBV6-5 and J usage is TRBJ1-1; D unresolved. Germline V gives CDR1 MNHEY, CDR2 SVGAGI. V lost 0 bases to trimming and J lost 0 bases, with 2 bases between them. This CDR3 has 13 amino acids.

This clone was counted between two and nine times. This chain joins TRBV9 and TRBJ2-1, with 10 bases identical to TRBD2. V trimming: 4 bases; J trimming: 5 bases; junction bases outside the gene matches: 6. The germline V gene has CDR1 SGDLS and CDR2 YYNGEE. The CDR3 is 15 residues long. For the CDR3, the DNA is TGTGCCAGCAGCTTAAGCGGGGGGGACCACAATGAGCAGTTCTTC. Translation gives CASSLSGGDHNEQFF.

This chain uses TRBV28 with TRBJ2-1, with 11 bases aligning to TRBD2. The germline V gene encodes CDR1 MDHEN and CDR2 SYDVKM. V trimming: 6 bases; J trimming: 7 bases; junction bases outside the gene matches: 8. This CDR3 comprises 15 residues. CDR3 sequence reads: CASSPLAGARNEQFF. For the CDR3, the DNA is TGTGCCAGCAGCCCACTAGCGGGAGCCCGGAATGAGCAGTTCTTC.

The chain employs TRBV29-1 and TRBJ2-3; D is ambiguous. The V end lost 7 bases, the J end lost 2 bases, and 10 bases lay between the germline ends. The CDR3 covers 12 residues. Per germline, CDR1 SQVTM and CDR2 ANQGSEA. CDR3 protein: CSADDNTDTQYF. The CDR3 bases are TGCAGCGCAGACGACAACACAGATACGCAGTATTTT.

V gene TRBV5-4 combines with J gene TRBJ1-2, with D unresolved. Germline V lookup: CDR1 SGHNT, CDR2 YYREEE (reference sequence). With 2 bases removed from V and 12 bases from J, the gap between germline ends came to 17 bases. The CDR3 has 13 amino acids. The CDR3 coding sequence is TGTGCCAGCAGCTTCCTCGAAACGGAGGGAAACACCTTC. Its protein is CASSFLETEGNTF.

Notes on this clone: One end of the junction varies from germline; a read error may be responsible. The CDR3 here is CASSLSRQGWDTQYF. The CDR3 nucleotides read TGTGCCAGCAGTCTATCGAGACAGGGGTGGGATACGCAGTATTTT. The V gene is TRBV27, the J gene TRBJ2-3, with TRBD1 matching over 8 bases. Germline values: CDR1 MNHEY, CDR2 SMNVEV (reference sequence). The CDR3 loop spans 15 amino acids.

This rearrangement joins TRBV6-6 to TRBJ2-5, with a tentative D call TRBD1 (6 bases). This CDR3 contains 16 residues. Trimming left V 5 bases short and J 5 bases short, with 21 bases between. The V gene's germline CDR1 is MNHNY and CDR2 SVGAGI (reference sequence). The CDR3 nucleotides are TGTGCCAGCAGTGCGTCAGGGGTTTTGGGTTGGGAGACCCAGTACTTC. It specifies CASSASGVLGWETQYF.

This clone was seen more than once but under ten times. The CDR3 nucleotides read TGTGCCAGCAGCTTATTCGGACAGCCTAAAGAGACCCAGTACTTC. Translating it yields CASSLFGQPKETQYF. The J gene is TRBJ2-5, the V gene TRBV7-3; the D gene is possibly TRBD1 (6 bases). The germline CDR1 and CDR2 sequences are SGHTA and FQGTGA. The germline V and J ends were trimmed by 2 bases and 3 bases, with 13 bases remaining between them. The CDR3 loop spans 15 amino acids. Drawing the rest from reference TRBV7-3 and TRBJ2-5, the complete variable domain is GAGVSQTPSNKVTEKGKYVELRCDPISGHTALYWYRQSLGQGPEFLIYFQGTGAADDSGLPNDRFFAVRPEGSVSTLKIQRTERGDSAVYLCASSLFGQPKETQYFGPGTRLLVL.

The V and J genes are TRBV6-5 and TRBJ1-1; D unresolved. CDR3 length equals 13 residues. Trimming took off 3 bases at V and 2 bases at J, with 7 bases between the two ends. Germline CDR1 and CDR2: MNHEY and SVGAGI. The CDR3 is CASSYQINTEAFF. Written as DNA, the CDR3 is TGTGCCAGCAGTTATCAGATAAACACTGAAGCTTTCTTT.

The rearrangement joins TRBV4-2 to TRBJ2-7, with 10 positions matching TRBD1. J was trimmed by 4 bases and V by 7 bases; bases with no gene match: 4. The germline gives CDR1 LGHNA, CDR2 YNFKEQ. This CDR3 comprises 13 residues. CDR3 in amino acids: CASTWDRGYEQYF. DNA of the CDR3: TGTGCCAGCACCTGGGACAGGGGTTACGAGCAGTACTTC.

This rearrangement joins TRBV29-1 to TRBJ2-1, with 12 bases that match TRBD1. Germline V gene lookup returns CDR1 SQVTM and CDR2 ANQGSEA. The CDR3 runs to 14 residues. After removal of 6 bases from V and 7 bases from J, the junction contained 7 bases not matched to a gene. The CDR3 DNA reads as TGCAGCGTAGCGGGACAGGGGGCTAGGAATGAGCAGTTCTTC. Protein: CSVAGQGARNEQFF.

This chain joins TRBV29-1 and TRBJ2-7; no reliable D call. Trimming pared 6 bases from V and 3 bases from J, leaving 15 bases between. CDR3 length: 13 residues. The germline gives CDR1 SQVTM, CDR2 ANQGSEA. As DNA, the CDR3 is TGCAGCGTATTAAAAAGCAATAACTACGAGCAGTACTTC. As protein: CSVLKSNNYEQYF.

The DNA for the CDR3 is TGTGCCACCAGCAGAGAGTCCAACACAGGAGTGGGAAATCAGCCCCAGCATTTT. This translates into CATSRESNTGVGNQPQHF. The J gene is TRBJ1-5, the V gene TRBV15, with a tentative D call TRBD1 (5 bases). The germline gives CDR1 LNHNV, CDR2 YYDKDF (reference sequence). V was trimmed by 0 bases and J by 4 bases, leaving 19 bases between them. This CDR3 spans 18 amino acids.

The genes are TRBV27 and TRBJ2-1; 8 bases line up with TRBD1. The CDR3 is 12 residues long. Germline-derived CDR1 and CDR2 are MNHEY and SMNVEV (reference sequence). Losses at the gene ends were 4 bases for V and 9 bases for J; bases not matched to a gene: 2. The CDR3 DNA reads as TGTGCCAGCAGTTCAGGGGGCAGTGAGCAGTTCTTC. Its protein product is CASSSGGSEQFF.